This TCR beta chain was sequenced in a study of blood T cell repertoires in COVID-19. Study-wide background: In each case, the material was cDNA or gDNA derived from T cells, B-cell-depleted T cells, or PBMCs.

Some clones are missing from TCRdb's copy, which holds only in-frame ones; the method was immunoSEQ multiplex PCR. The sample has approximately 70,000 clones; 80% are singletons. Trimming cost V 0 bases and J 7 bases, with 15 bases left between them. This CDR3 is 16 amino acids long. From germline, CDR1 is SGHTA and CDR2 FQGNSA. The material sequenced was peripheral blood. This receptor was identified in a man between 70 and 80 years old who had recovered from COVID-19. This chain joins TRBV7-2 and TRBJ2-2; possible D gene TRBD2, 5 bases. CDR3 in DNA: TGTGCCAGCAGCTTAGCTGAGCGAGGGCTCGGCGGGGAGCTGTTTTTT. It codes for CASSLAERGLGGELFF.